This TCR beta chain was retrieved from a study of cytomegalovirus exposure and HLA in healthy donors. General study findings and limits: The only immune exposure information that was available was CMV serostatus. It was taken for granted in presence/absence analyses that sequencing depth across donors was roughly uniform. Most subjects had HLA-A and HLA-B alleles reportedly predicted accurately by TCR beta sequences.

The length of the CDR3 is 14 residues. Germline CDR1 and CDR2: SNHLY and FYNNEI. The PCR had 60 Vbeta and 13 Jbeta primers. Some clones are missing from TCRdb's copy, which holds only in-frame ones; the method was immunoSEQ multiplex PCR. The sample holds more than 110,000 clones, around 80% seen once. The sample holds one count of this clone. Its target is not known. What was sequenced was PBMCs. The rearrangement joins TRBV2 to TRBJ2-5, with a weak D call TRBD2 (5 bases). The J call may be wrong; the DNA end is better matched by TRBJ2-7. This clonotype was sampled from a man aged 50 to 59 in good health and CMV-seronegative. The DNA for the CDR3 is TGTGCCAGCAGTGAGGAAGCGGACGGTGCCGAGCAGTACTTC. Translating gives CASSEEADGAEQYF.